The clone carrying this T cell receptor (beta chain) showed up just a few times. The antigen is undetermined. These data are taken from a study of blood T cells in healthy people across ages. Primed by a sample-barcoded 5' primer and a J-beta primer mix, a second PCR proceeded for 7 to 11 cycles. Researchers report that a template-switch adaptor with 12 random nucleotides tagged each cDNA molecule. TCRdb fed the 5' RACE reads into MiXCR, producing one record per CDR3 protein. The sample yields 450,000 to 700,000 distinct CDR3 sequences, 25% to 30% seen once. CDR1 is ENHRY and CDR2 is SYGVKD in the germline V gene. V trimming: 6 bases; J trimming: 7 bases; junction bases outside the gene matches: 5. This CDR3 region has 14 residues. Study-level findings and limits: More naive CD4+ cells and higher diversity were found in long-lived than in aged donors. There was no known CMV status for donors, so expanded clonotype changes were possibly confounded.

The TCR was taken from a woman aged 65 to 85 in good health. The chain joins TRBV10-3 to TRBJ1-6; 8 positions match TRBD1. The specimen was blood. CDR3 DNA sequence: TGTGCCATCAGGGAGGGACAGGAGAATTCACCCCTCCACTTT. Translation gives CAIREGQENSPLHF.